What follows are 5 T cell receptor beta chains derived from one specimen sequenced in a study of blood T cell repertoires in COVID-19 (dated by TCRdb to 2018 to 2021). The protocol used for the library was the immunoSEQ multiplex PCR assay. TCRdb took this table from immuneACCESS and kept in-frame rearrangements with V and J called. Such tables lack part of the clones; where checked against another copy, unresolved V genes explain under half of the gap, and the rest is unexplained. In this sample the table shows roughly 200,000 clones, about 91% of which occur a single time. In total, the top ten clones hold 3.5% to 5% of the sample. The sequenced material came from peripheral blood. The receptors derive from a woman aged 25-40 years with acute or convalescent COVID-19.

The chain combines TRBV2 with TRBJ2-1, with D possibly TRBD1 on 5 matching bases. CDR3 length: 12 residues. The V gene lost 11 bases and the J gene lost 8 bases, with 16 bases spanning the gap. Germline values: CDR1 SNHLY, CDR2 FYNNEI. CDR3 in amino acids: CASQGTTDEQFF. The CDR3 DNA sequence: TGTGCCTCCCAGGGAACTACCGATGAGCAGTTCTTC.

DNA of the CDR3: TGTGCCATTAAAGGACAGGGAGCGAACACTGAAGCTTTCTTT. This encodes CAIKGQGANTEAFF. The chain couples TRBV10-3 to TRBJ1-1, with 8 bases matching TRBD1. The V and J ends lost 9 bases and 1 base, in that order; junction bases with no gene match: 7. Germline V gene sequence: CDR1 ENHRY, CDR2 SYGVKD. The CDR3 contains 14 residues.

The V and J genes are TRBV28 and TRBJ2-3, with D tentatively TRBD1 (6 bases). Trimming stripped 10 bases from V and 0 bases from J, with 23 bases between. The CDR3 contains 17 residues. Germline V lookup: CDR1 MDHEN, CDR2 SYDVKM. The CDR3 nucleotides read TGTGCCACTATCCAGGGGTCTATGCGGCCTAGCACAGATACGCAGTATTTT. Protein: CATIQGSMRPSTDTQYF.

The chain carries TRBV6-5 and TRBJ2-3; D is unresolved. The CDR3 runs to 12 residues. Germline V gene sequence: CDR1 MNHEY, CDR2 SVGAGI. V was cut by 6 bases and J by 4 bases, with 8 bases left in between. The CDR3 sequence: CASRVSADTQYF. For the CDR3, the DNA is TGTGCCAGCAGGGTATCAGCAGATACGCAGTATTTT.

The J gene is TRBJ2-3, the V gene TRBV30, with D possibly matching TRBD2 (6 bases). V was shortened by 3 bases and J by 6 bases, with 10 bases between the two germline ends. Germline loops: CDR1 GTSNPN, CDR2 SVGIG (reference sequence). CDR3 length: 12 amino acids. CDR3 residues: CAWSHRGDTQYF. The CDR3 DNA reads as TGTGCCTGGAGCCACCGGGGGGATACGCAGTATTTT.